A selection of T cell receptor beta chains follows, all from one sample in a study of blood T cell repertoires in COVID-19. Profiled with immunoSEQ multiplex PCR; TCRdb holds only in-frame clones, not every one. The sample includes fewer than 300,000 clones, approximately 86% of them seen just once. Material for sequencing was peripheral blood. The source of these receptors is a woman aged 18-29 years with acute or convalescent COVID-19. Each CDR3 is given with its conserved first and last residue. Fields, in order: D gene, clone size, J gene, V gene, CDR3 DNA, CDR3 protein. A D gene is named only where the DNA matches it firmly. Clone size appears in some rows only: once, few, many, or a class for an expanded clone.

D: TRBD1; size: NA; J: TRBJ2-1; V: TRBV25-1; DNA: TGTGCCAGCAGCAACCGGAGGCTTGGGACAGGGTTCAAGCAGTTCTTC; CDR3: CASSNRRLGTGFKQFF
D: TRBD1; size: few; J: TRBJ2-7; V: TRBV19; DNA: TGTGCCAGTAGCAGCAGGACAGGGGACCCACTGGACGTGGCCGAGCAGTACTTC; CDR3: CASSSRTGDPLDVAEQYF
D: TRBD2; size: NA; J: TRBJ2-1; V: TRBV5-4; DNA: TGTGCCAGCAGCTTTAAGACCGGGACTAGCGGGAGGGCCGTGCAGTTCTTC; CDR3: CASSFKTGTSGRAVQFF
D: NA; size: NA; J: TRBJ2-7; V: TRBV14; DNA: TGTGCCAGCAGCCAAGGCAGGACAGTCTTTTCCTACGAGCAGTACTTC; CDR3: CASSQGRTVFSYEQYF
D: NA; size: NA; J: TRBJ1-4; V: TRBV4-3; DNA: TGCGCCAGCAGCCAACAAAAACCGGGACATCTGTTTTTT; CDR3: CASSQQKPGHLFF
D: TRBD2; size: NA; J: TRBJ2-2; V: TRBV4-1; DNA: TGCGCCAGCAGCCAAGTAGCGGGAGACACCGGGGAGCTGTTTTTT; CDR3: CASSQVAGDTGELFF
D: NA; size: NA; J: TRBJ2-1; V: TRBV5-4; DNA: TGTGCCAGCAGCTTGGTAGGGGATGAGCAGTTCTTC; CDR3: CASSLVGDEQFF
D: TRBD2; size: NA; J: TRBJ2-2; V: TRBV7-9; DNA: TGTGCCCGACCCCACTCTAGCGGGAGAAACACCGGGGAGCTGTTTTTT; CDR3: CARPHSSGRNTGELFF
D: TRBD2; size: NA; J: TRBJ2-5; V: TRBV9; DNA: TGTGCCAGCAGCGTCAACCCGGGACTAGCGGGAGGGACCCAGTACTTC; CDR3: CASSVNPGLAGGTQYF
D: TRBD2; size: NA; J: TRBJ2-7; V: TRBV28; DNA: TGTGCCAGCAGATTGGGACTAGCGGGGACCTACGAGCAGTACTTC; CDR3: CASRLGLAGTYEQYF
D: NA; size: NA; J: TRBJ2-1; V: TRBV27; DNA: TGTGCCAGCAGTCTAGCCTCCTACAATGAGCAGTTCTTC; CDR3: CASSLASYNEQFF
D: NA; size: NA; J: TRBJ2-7; V: TRBV29-1; DNA: TGCAGCGTTGTACCGGACACGGCCTACGAGCAGTACTTC; CDR3: CSVVPDTAYEQYF
D: NA; size: NA; J: TRBJ2-7; V: TRBV21-1; DNA: TGTGCCAGCAGCCACAAGACAGGTGGATTCTACGAGCAGTACTTC; CDR3: CASSHKTGGFYEQYF
D: TRBD1; size: NA; J: TRBJ2-1; V: TRBV9; DNA: TGTGCCAGCAGCGTAGGCCTCCAGGGGGATGAGCAGTTCTTC; CDR3: CASSVGLQGDEQFF
D: NA; size: NA; J: TRBJ2-1; V: TRBV5-4; DNA: TGTGCCAGCAGCCCACAGGGACTACTATACAATGAGCAGTTCTTC; CDR3: CASSPQGLLYNEQFF
D: TRBD2; size: NA; J: TRBJ2-2; V: TRBV5-1; DNA: TGCGCCAGCAGCTTGGTAGCGGGAGAACGTCTAGGCACCGGGGAGCTGTTTTTT; CDR3: CASSLVAGERLGTGELFF
D: NA; size: NA; J: TRBJ2-3; V: TRBV11-2; DNA: TGTGCCAGCAGCTTAGAGGCGCTAGTTCCAGATACGCAGTATTTT; CDR3: CASSLEALVPDTQYF
D: NA; size: NA; J: TRBJ2-1; V: TRBV9; DNA: TGTGCCAGCAGCGTAGTGGCGGTTTCCTACAATGAGCAGTTCTTC; CDR3: CASSVVAVSYNEQFF
D: NA; size: NA; J: TRBJ1-1; V: TRBV7-2; DNA: TGTGCCAGCAGCTATAGGACGGGAATGAACACTGAAGCTTTCTTT; CDR3: CASSYRTGMNTEAFF
D: NA; size: NA; J: TRBJ1-5; V: TRBV11-2; DNA: TGTGCCAGCAGCTTAGCGGGGGGGACCAATCAGCCCCAGCATTTT; CDR3: CASSLAGGTNQPQHF
D: TRBD2; size: once; J: TRBJ2-7; V: TRBV18; DNA: TGTGCCAGCTCACCACGAAGAGCGGGGGCGGGCGAGCAGTACTTC; CDR3: CASSPRRAGAGEQYF
D: NA; size: NA; J: TRBJ2-5; V: TRBV7-2; DNA: TGTGCCAGCAGCGGCGCGGGACGAGGAGAGACCCAGTACTTC; CDR3: CASSGAGRGETQYF
D: NA; size: NA; J: TRBJ1-4; V: TRBV28; DNA: TGTGCCAGCACCATACTACAGGGAGGGGAAAAACTGTTTTTT; CDR3: CASTILQGGEKLFF
D: NA; size: NA; J: TRBJ2-7; V: TRBV7-8; DNA: TGTGCCAGCAGGGATCCGGGGAGGAAAGCCTACGAGCAGTACTTC; CDR3: CASRDPGRKAYEQYF
D: TRBD1; size: NA; J: TRBJ2-3; V: TRBV11-2; DNA: TGTGCCAGCAGCTTAAGGGCCGGGACAGGGACCACAGATACGCAGTATTTT; CDR3: CASSLRAGTGTTDTQYF
D: TRBD1; size: NA; J: TRBJ2-7; V: TRBV6-5; DNA: TGTGCCAGCAGTTTTGGGACAGGGGTAGAGCAGTACTTC; CDR3: CASSFGTGVEQYF
D: NA; size: NA; J: TRBJ1-4; V: TRBV5-1; DNA: TGCGCCAGCAGCCCCTCACCCTCTGGACATACTAATGAAAAACTGTTTTTT; CDR3: CASSPSPSGHTNEKLFF
D: TRBD1; size: NA; J: TRBJ1-2; V: TRBV10-3; DNA: TGTGCCATCAGTGAGGAAAGACAGGGAGCGATAACCAACTATGGCTACACCTTC; CDR3: CAISEERQGAITNYGYTF
D: TRBD1; size: NA; J: TRBJ2-7; V: TRBV6-5; DNA: TGTGCCAGCAGAAAGAGGACAGGGGCCTACGAGCAGTACTTC; CDR3: CASRKRTGAYEQYF
D: TRBD1; size: NA; J: TRBJ2-7; V: TRBV29-1; DNA: TGCAGCGCCGAAGGACAGGGGGTGGGCGAGCAGTACTTC; CDR3: CSAEGQGVGEQYF
D: NA; size: few; J: TRBJ1-4; V: TRBV15; DNA: TGTGCCACCAGCAGGGGGCAAGGAGTTGAAAAACTGTTTTTT; CDR3: CATSRGQGVEKLFF
D: NA; size: NA; J: TRBJ2-1; V: TRBV10-1; DNA: TGCGCCAGCAGTGAGCGTCGGCAGGGTAGCTACAATGAGCAGTTCTTC; CDR3: CASSERRQGSYNEQFF
D: TRBD2; size: once; J: TRBJ2-3; V: TRBV6-4; DNA: TGTGCCAGCAGTGACTCCCCACTAGCGGGCGCAGATACGCAGTATTTT; CDR3: CASSDSPLAGADTQYF
D: NA; size: once; J: TRBJ1-2; V: TRBV27; DNA: TGTGCCAGCACCACAGGGTCCTATGGCTACACCTTC; CDR3: CASTTGSYGYTF
D: NA; size: NA; J: TRBJ2-3; V: TRBV4-3; DNA: TGCGCCAGCAGCCAAGTGCGCGGGTATAGCACAGATACGCAGTATTTT; CDR3: CASSQVRGYSTDTQYF
D: NA; size: NA; J: TRBJ2-2; V: TRBV7-2; DNA: TGTGCCAGCAGCTTAGTCACAGCGAACACCGGGGAGCTGTTTTTT; CDR3: CASSLVTANTGELFF
D: NA; size: NA; J: TRBJ2-5; V: TRBV16; DNA: TGTGCCAGCAGCCAAAGCCGACTGGCCGGGGAGACCCAGTACTTC; CDR3: CASSQSRLAGETQYF
D: NA; size: NA; J: TRBJ2-1; V: TRBV19; DNA: TGTGCCAGTAGCAAAGGTGGGCGTCCTCCTTACAATGAGCAGTTCTTC; CDR3: CASSKGGRPPYNEQFF
D: TRBD1; size: NA; J: TRBJ1-5; V: TRBV19; DNA: TGTGCCAGTAGTATCATAGGGACAGGGGTCGATCAGCCCCAGCATTTT; CDR3: CASSIIGTGVDQPQHF
D: NA; size: NA; J: TRBJ2-7; V: TRBV5-4; DNA: TGTGCCAGCAGCGAAGGCAGACCTAGACTTGATGAGCAGTACTTC; CDR3: CASSEGRPRLDEQYF
D: TRBD2; size: NA; J: TRBJ2-1; V: TRBV19; DNA: TGTGCCAGTAGTATGGGACTAGCGGGAGTAGTTGTCAATGAGCAGTTCTTC; CDR3: CASSMGLAGVVVNEQFF
D: TRBD1; size: NA; J: TRBJ2-3; V: TRBV6-8; DNA: TGTGCCAGCTATTCTCTCCTGACAGGGTCGGATACGCAGTATTTT; CDR3: CASYSLLTGSDTQYF